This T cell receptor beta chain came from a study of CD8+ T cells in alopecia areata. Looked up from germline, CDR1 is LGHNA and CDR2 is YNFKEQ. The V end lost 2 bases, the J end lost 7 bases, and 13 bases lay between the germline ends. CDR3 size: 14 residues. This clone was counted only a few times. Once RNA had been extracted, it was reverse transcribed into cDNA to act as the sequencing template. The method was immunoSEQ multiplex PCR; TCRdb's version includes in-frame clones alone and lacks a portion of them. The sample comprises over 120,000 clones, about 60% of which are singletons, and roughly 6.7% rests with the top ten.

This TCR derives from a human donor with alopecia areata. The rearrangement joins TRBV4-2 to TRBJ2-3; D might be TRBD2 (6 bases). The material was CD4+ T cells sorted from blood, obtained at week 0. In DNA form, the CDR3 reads TGTGCCAGCAGCCAACGGGGGTCCAGAAATACGCAGTATTTT. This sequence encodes CASSQRGSRNTQYF.